This TCR beta chain was profiled in a study of identical twins. Germline V lookup: CDR1 MNHNS, CDR2 SASEGT. The CDR3 totals 15 residues. After removal of 6 bases from V and 4 bases from J, the junction contained 6 bases not matched to a gene. Each CDR3 protein gets one entry after TCRdb re-called the 5' RACE reads with MiXCR. The sample lists roughly 480,000 distinct CDR3 sequences; about 24% were seen once. This clonotype was seen only a few times. The sample was also reused in another study, on T cells expressing NK-cell markers.

Sequencing was performed on CD4+ T cells sorted from blood. The TCR sequence derives from a woman in her late teens or twenties in good health. The chain employs TRBV6-1 and TRBJ2-1; 10 positions match TRBD2. The CDR3 is CASRKPAGGYNEQFF. Here the CDR3 DNA reads TGTGCCAGCAGAAAACCAGCGGGAGGGTACAATGAGCAGTTCTTC.